The clone carrying this TCR beta chain was seen only once. Its antigen is not known. The sample belongs to a study of cytomegalovirus exposure and HLA in healthy donors. Findings of the study overall: According to the study, some 160 TCR beta chains were cytomegalovirus-associated. According to a subsequent analysis, TCR clusters from the first cohort were inclined to appear together in the 120 validation repertoires. There were three CMV-associated chains whose specificity for CMV antigens was confirmed in vitro.

Trimming cost V 0 bases and J 1 base, with 3 bases left between them. Germline CDR1 is SEHNR and CDR2 is FQNEAQ (reference sequence). The CDR3 has 13 amino acids. Data came from immunoSEQ multiplex PCR; TCRdb stores just in-frame clones and leaves some out. Seen here are over 85,000 clones, 80% to 95% observed once, and the top ten hold less than 1.5%. Sequenced: PBMCs. J is TRBJ1-1 and V is TRBV7-9; unclear D gene. The receptor was derived from a woman in her 30s in good health and CMV-seropositive. The CDR3 nucleotides read TGTGCCAGCAGCTTAGCCGGGAACACTGAAGCTTTCTTT. It encodes CASSLAGNTEAFF.